Given below is one T cell receptor beta chain in context. This clonotype was seen a few times. Its antigen target is currently unknown. Base qualities are not provided; no much larger clone lies one nucleotide away. These data are taken from a study of T-cell memory formation after mild COVID-19 (dated by TCRdb to the early 2020s). About the full investigation: TCR sequence clusters from the two donors were found to be largely donor specific. Two young, previously healthy adult volunteers made up the cohort, one male and one female. T-cell clones expanding and contracting after mild COVID-19 in two donors were tracked by longitudinal TCRalpha and TCRbeta repertoire sequencing.

Paper-wide results and their limitations: Whether the second-wave clones peaking on day 37 were SARS-CoV-2 specific was not confirmed. Contracting CD4+ clones were located mainly in the CM and EM memory subsets, whereas CD8+ clones were found to be enriched in EMRA. From day 15 to 85, contracting clones showed balanced CD4/CD8 phenotypes, whereas a second wave of clones that expanded from day 15 to 37 leaned towards CD4+. Only a couple of mild cases were covered in the study, and larger cohorts including severe cases with pre-infection samples were considered necessary. Some responding clones were detected in pre-infection memory, which suggested that pre-existing cross-reactive memory T cells had joined the SARS-CoV-2 response.

TCRdb lists the instrument as Illumina NovaSeq 6000. Using 5'RACE with constant-segment primers, TCRalpha and TCRbeta cDNA libraries were constructed, with sample barcodes and unique molecular identifiers added in the process. Trizol reagent was used to extract RNA from every sample. Amplification of the libraries took two PCR steps, and the second step added a second sample barcode plus Illumina TruSeq adapters. Sequencing of libraries was performed on an Illumina NovaSeq with 2 x 150 bp paired-end reads. Per the original workflow: The reads were demultiplexed and collapsed into UMI-guided consensus sequences using migec v1.2.7. With mixcr v2.1.11, UMI consensuses were aligned to TRA and TRB V and J templates and assembled into clonotypes. Expanded or contracted clonotypes were those called significant by both edgeR and NoisET, with noise models trained on biological replicates. For edgeR calls, the cutoffs were a false discovery rate-adjusted p below 0.01 and a log2 fold-change threshold of 1. As an exploratory analysis of dynamics, max-normalized trajectories of the 1000 most abundant clonotypes were examined by PCA with hierarchical clustering. Separately sequenced CD4+ and CD8+ repertoires were used to assign a CD4 or CD8 phenotype to each responding clone. TCRdb ran its own pipeline on the public reads, namely fastp trimming at Q25 and MiXCR clone calling, and kept in-frame beta chains. For every CDR3 protein sequence, its rows merge into one entry that carries the most common genes and DNA. The V and J calls here are based on TCRdb, not the publication. The table for this sample lists around 390,000 distinct CDR3 sequences; about 16% of them were counted only once. The ten largest clonotypes hold roughly 21% of the sample.

PBMCs were isolated by Ficoll-Paque density gradient centrifugation. This sequence originates from a man between 18 and 35 years old who had mild COVID-19 (a few samples of this study predate the infection). The sample titles of this study are shuffled in the database, so cell type and time point are left out; the donor was told from shared clones. The specimen sequenced was PBMCs or a T cell subset sorted from them (not recorded which).

Read as DNA, the sequence is TGCGCCAGCAGCCCACAGGGTAGCGGGGGCCTCGATGAGCAGTTCTTC. This translates into CASSPQGSGGLDEQFF. The chain employs TRBV4-1 and TRBJ2-1; 9 bases in the junction line up with TRBD2. CDR1 MGHRA and CDR2 YSYEKL are derived from the germline V gene. V ends up 4 bases short and J 8 bases short, with an unmatched junction base count of 12. The CDR3 starts with the cysteine, ends with the phenylalanine, and has 16 residues. Just CDR3 DNA is preserved here, 48 bases in frame from base 1.